This TCR beta chain originates from a study of glioma-infiltrating T cells after dendritic cell vaccination. Study in general: Dendritic cells derived from monocytes and pulsed with autologous tumor lysate formed the vaccine.

Trimming at V came to 0 bases and at J to 2 bases, leaving 6 bases not matched to a gene. The CDR3 covers 17 residues. Germline CDR1 reads MGHRA; CDR2 reads YSYEKL. The assay was immunoSEQ multiplex PCR, and TCRdb's table has in-frame clones only and misses some. Here the sample spans more than 20,000 clones, approximately 85% being singletons. The sequencing here drew on blood, taken before dendritic cell vaccination. This sequence joins TRBV4-1 and TRBJ2-3; 9 bases are shared with TRBD2. The sequence was obtained from a human donor with glioblastoma. In DNA, the CDR3 is TGCGCCAGCAGCCAAGATTGGCGGGAGGGCCTCACAGATACGCAGTATTTT. This gives the protein CASSQDWREGLTDTQYF.